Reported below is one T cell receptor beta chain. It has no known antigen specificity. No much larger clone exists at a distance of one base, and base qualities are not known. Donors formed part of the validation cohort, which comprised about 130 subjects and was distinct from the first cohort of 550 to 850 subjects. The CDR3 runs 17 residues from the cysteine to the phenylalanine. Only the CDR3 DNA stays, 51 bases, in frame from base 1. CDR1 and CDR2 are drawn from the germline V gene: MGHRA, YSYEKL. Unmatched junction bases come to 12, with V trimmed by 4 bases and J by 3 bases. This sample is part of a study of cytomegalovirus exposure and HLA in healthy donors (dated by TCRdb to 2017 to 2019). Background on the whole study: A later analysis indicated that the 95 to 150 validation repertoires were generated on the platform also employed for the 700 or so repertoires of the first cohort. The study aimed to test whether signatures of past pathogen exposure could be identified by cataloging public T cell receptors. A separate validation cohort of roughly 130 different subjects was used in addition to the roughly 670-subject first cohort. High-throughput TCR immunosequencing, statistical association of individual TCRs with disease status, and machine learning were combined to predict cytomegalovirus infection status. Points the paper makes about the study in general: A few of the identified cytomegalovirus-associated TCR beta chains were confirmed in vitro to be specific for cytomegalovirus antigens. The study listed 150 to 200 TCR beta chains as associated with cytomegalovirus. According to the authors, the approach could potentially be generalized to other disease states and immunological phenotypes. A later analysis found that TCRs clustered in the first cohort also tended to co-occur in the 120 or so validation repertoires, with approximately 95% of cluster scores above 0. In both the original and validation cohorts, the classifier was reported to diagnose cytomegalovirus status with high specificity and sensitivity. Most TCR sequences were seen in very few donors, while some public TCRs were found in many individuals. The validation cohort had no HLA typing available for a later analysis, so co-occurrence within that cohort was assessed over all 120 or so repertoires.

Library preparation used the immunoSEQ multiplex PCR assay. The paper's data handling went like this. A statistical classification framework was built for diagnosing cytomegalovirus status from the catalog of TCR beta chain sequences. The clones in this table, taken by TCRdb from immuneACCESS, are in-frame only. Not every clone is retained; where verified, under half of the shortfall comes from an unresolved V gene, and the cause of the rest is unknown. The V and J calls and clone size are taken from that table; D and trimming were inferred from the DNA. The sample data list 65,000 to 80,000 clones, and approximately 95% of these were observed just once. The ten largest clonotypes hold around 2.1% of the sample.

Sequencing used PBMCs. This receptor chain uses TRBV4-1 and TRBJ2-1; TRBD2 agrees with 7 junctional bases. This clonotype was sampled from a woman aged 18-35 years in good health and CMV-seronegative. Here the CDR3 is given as CASSPLGLGGSYNEQFF. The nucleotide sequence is TGCGCCAGCAGCCCCCTCGGGCTGGGCGGGAGCTACAATGAGCAGTTCTTC.